Presented here are 5 T cell receptor beta chains from one specimen sequenced in a study of blood T cell repertoires in COVID-19. Assay used: immunoSEQ multiplex PCR; TCRdb lists only in-frame clones, some missing. The data contain about 170,000 clones, around 79% of them singletons. The sample consisted of PBMCs or T cells enriched from blood (not recorded which). Receptor source: a woman between 65 and 79 years old in a cohort exposed to, infected with or recovered from COVID-19 (not recorded which).

This chain connects TRBV28 to TRBJ2-2; possibly TRBD2 for D (8 bases). V lost 2 bases and J 8 bases, leaving 15 bases between the germline ends. Germline CDR1 is MDHEN and CDR2 is SYDVKM. The CDR3 spans 15 residues. This CDR3 reads CASSLPGGGRGELFF. The CDR3 DNA is TGTGCCAGCAGTTTACCGGGAGGGGGCCGGGGGGAGCTGTTTTTT.

J is TRBJ1-1 and V is TRBV2; D unclear. Germline V lookup: CDR1 SNHLY, CDR2 FYNNEI. V was clipped by 7 bases and J by 1 base, with 4 bases between them. The CDR3 totals 11 residues. CDR3 DNA sequence: TGTGCCAGCAAACAGAACACTGAAGCTTTCTTT. Translation: CASKQNTEAFF. Full variable domain (rest looked up from reference TRBV2 and TRBJ1-1): EPEVTQTPSHQVTQMGQEVILRCVPISNHLYFYWYRQILGQKVEFLVSFYNNEISEKSEIFDDQFSVERPDGSNFTLKIRSTKLEDSAMYFCASKQNTEAFFGQGTRLTVV.

This clone occurred a few times. The rearrangement links TRBV5-6 to TRBJ1-2; 12 bases fit TRBD1. The length of the CDR3 is 14 residues. V lost 5 bases to trimming and J lost 2 bases; unmatched junction nucleotides: 1. Germline V gives CDR1 SGHDT, CDR2 YYEEEE. The CDR3 spells CASRGQGANYGYTF. As DNA, the CDR3 is TGTGCCAGCAGGGGACAGGGGGCAAACTATGGCTACACCTTC.

V is TRBV21-1 and J is TRBJ1-3. TRBV21-1 has pseudogene status. The CDR3 extends over 15 amino acids. This CDR3 is CASSNAGSAGNTIYF. DNA for the CDR3: TGTGCCAGCAGCAACGCCGGGAGCGCTGGAAACACCATATATTTT.

This chain connects TRBV7-2 to TRBJ2-1; perhaps TRBD2 as D (5 bases). V was pared by 7 bases and J by 6 bases, with 13 bases between. This CDR3 region has 13 residues. Germline V gives CDR1 SGHTA, CDR2 FQGNSA. The CDR3 loop reads CASKRGLRNEQFF. As DNA, the CDR3 is TGTGCCAGCAAGCGAGGACTTCGCAATGAGCAGTTCTTC.